A selection of T cell receptor beta chains follows, all from one sample in a study of shared clonotypes between healthy human individuals. TCRdb keeps only in-frame clones here, not all; method: immunoSEQ multiplex PCR. The sample holds 2.3 million or so clones; approximately 95% are singletons and the top ten take 0.39%. Sequencing was performed on naive CD4+ T cells from PBMCs. These receptors originate from a man between 18 and 35 years old in good health. Some clones in this sample may be carry-over from other donors' samples. Both conserved end residues are part of each CDR3. The order of the fields is J gene, clone size, V gene, D gene, CDR3 DNA, CDR3 protein. The D gene is left open where the match is weak. Only part of the rows carry a size: once, few, many, or a class if the clone is expanded.

J: TRBJ2-2
size: -
V: TRBV27
D: TRBD1
DNA: TGTGCCAGCAGTTCCGACAGGGGTTATGACACCGGGGAGCTGTTTTTT
CDR3: CASSSDRGYDTGELFF

J: TRBJ2-3
size: -
V: TRBV11-2
D: -
DNA: TGTGCCAGCAGCTTAGAAGGAGGGGGCTTTATCACAGATACGCAGTATTTT
CDR3: CASSLEGGGFITDTQYF

J: TRBJ2-1
size: -
V: TRBV5-1
D: -
DNA: TGCGCCAGCAGCCGGACGGGGGACCGGTACAATGAGCAGTTCTTC
CDR3: CASSRTGDRYNEQFF

J: TRBJ1-3
size: -
V: TRBV30
D: -
DNA: TGTGCCTGGATCAAAAACACCATATATTTT
CDR3: CAWIKNTIYF

J: TRBJ2-1
size: -
V: TRBV28
D: TRBD2
DNA: TGTGCCGGGGGACTAGCGGGAGCAGAGCAGTTCTTC
CDR3: CAGGLAGAEQFF

J: TRBJ1-3
size: -
V: TRBV10-3
D: -
DNA: TGTGCCATCAGTGAAGGCTGGTTAGGTTCTCCTACACTAACAAACTACTCTGGAAACACCATATATTTT
CDR3: CAISEGWLGSPTLTNYSGNTIYF

J: TRBJ2-1
size: -
V: TRBV9
D: -
DNA: TGTGCCAGCAGCTCTCGGGACTTCCGAGGAAATGAGCAGTTCTTC
CDR3: CASSSRDFRGNEQFF

J: TRBJ1-5
size: -
V: TRBV28
D: -
DNA: TGTGCCAGCAGTTTATCCACCAATCAGCCCCAGCATTTT
CDR3: CASSLSTNQPQHF

J: TRBJ2-3
size: -
V: TRBV2
D: TRBD2
DNA: TGTGCCAGCAGCCCGAGGGCCAGCGGGAGTCGCACAGATACGCAGTATTTT
CDR3: CASSPRASGSRTDTQYF

J: TRBJ2-2
size: -
V: TRBV5-1
D: -
DNA: TGCGCCAGCAGCCTTGGCCCGGACACCGGGGAGCTGTTTTTT
CDR3: CASSLGPDTGELFF

J: TRBJ2-3
size: -
V: TRBV10-1
D: -
DNA: TGCGCCAGCAGTGAACGGACGCTCACAGATACGCAGTATTTT
CDR3: CASSERTLTDTQYF

J: TRBJ2-1
size: -
V: TRBV30
D: TRBD1
DNA: TGTGCCTGGAGAAGTTGGGGACAGGGGGTGCTTGAGCAGTTCTTC
CDR3: CAWRSWGQGVLEQFF

J: TRBJ2-2
size: -
V: TRBV15
D: -
DNA: TGTGCCACCAGCATCGGGGCTAGCGGGGAGCTGTTTTTT
CDR3: CATSIGASGELFF

J: TRBJ1-4
size: -
V: TRBV30
D: -
DNA: TGTGCCTGGAGGGTGGCAGAGGGACACTCGAATGAAAAACTGTTTTTT
CDR3: CAWRVAEGHSNEKLFF

J: TRBJ2-7
size: -
V: TRBV5-1
D: TRBD2
DNA: TGCGCCAGCAGCTTGACTAGCGGGCCCCACTACGAGCAGTACTTC
CDR3: CASSLTSGPHYEQYF

J: TRBJ2-7
size: -
V: TRBV14
D: -
DNA: TGTGCCAGCAGCCCGTTTACAGGGAAATACGAGCAGTACTTC
CDR3: CASSPFTGKYEQYF

J: TRBJ1-1
size: -
V: TRBV27
D: -
DNA: TGTGCCAGCAGTTTATGGCGGGGGCTGAACACTGAAGCTTTCTTT
CDR3: CASSLWRGLNTEAFF

J: TRBJ1-2
size: -
V: TRBV29-1
D: -
DNA: TGCAGCGTTGTCCGACAGAATGATAACTATGGCTACACCTTC
CDR3: CSVVRQNDNYGYTF

J: TRBJ1-5
size: -
V: TRBV28
D: -
DNA: TGTGCCAGCATATCAGGGTTCTATAGCAATCAGCCCCAGCATTTT
CDR3: CASISGFYSNQPQHF

J: TRBJ1-2
size: -
V: TRBV12-5
D: -
DNA: TGTGCTAGTGGCCTCGTCGGGCAGGCCTATGGCTACACCTTC
CDR3: CASGLVGQAYGYTF

J: TRBJ2-5
size: -
V: TRBV5-1
D: TRBD2
DNA: TGCGCCAGCAGCTTCATGCTAGCGGGGTCCCAAGAGACCCAGTACTTC
CDR3: CASSFMLAGSQETQYF

J: TRBJ2-7
size: -
V: TRBV6-4
D: TRBD1
DNA: TGTGCCAGCACCATGACAGGGGGCCCCCTCCGCGAGCAGTACTTC
CDR3: CASTMTGGPLREQYF

J: TRBJ2-6
size: -
V: TRBV2
D: -
DNA: TGTGCCAGCAGCCAGGTCTGGGTTGGGGCCAACGTTCTGACTTTC
CDR3: CASSQVWVGANVLTF

J: TRBJ1-1
size: -
V: TRBV13
D: -
DNA: TGTGCCAGCAGCTTGGGCAGGGAGGGGCAAGCTTTCTTT
CDR3: CASSLGREGQAFF

J: TRBJ1-2
size: -
V: TRBV28
D: -
DNA: TGTGCCAGCAGTTTACAGAGATATGGCTACACCTTC
CDR3: CASSLQRYGYTF

J: TRBJ2-4
size: -
V: TRBV28
D: TRBD1
DNA: TGTGCCAGCAGTTCGCTCGCCGGGACAGGGAGCTCCAAAAACATTCAGTACTTC
CDR3: CASSSLAGTGSSKNIQYF

J: TRBJ1-5
size: -
V: TRBV10-3
D: -
DNA: TGTGCCATCAACACGGGGGACCATCAGCCCCAGCATTTT
CDR3: CAINTGDHQPQHF

J: TRBJ1-2
size: -
V: TRBV5-8
D: TRBD1
DNA: TGTGCCAGCAGCCGGGACAGCTTGGGCTATGGCTACACCTTC
CDR3: CASSRDSLGYGYTF

J: TRBJ2-2
size: -
V: TRBV5-1
D: TRBD2
DNA: TGCGCCAGCATGTTTCTAGCGGGAGGAACCGGGGAGCTGTTTTTT
CDR3: CASMFLAGGTGELFF

J: TRBJ1-1
size: -
V: TRBV12-5
D: -
DNA: TGTGCTAGCTCAAGCGTGAACACTGAAGCTTTCTTT
CDR3: CASSSVNTEAFF

J: TRBJ1-3
size: -
V: TRBV6-5
D: TRBD1
DNA: TGTGCCAGCGGATGGGACAGGGGACGAAACACCATATATTTT
CDR3: CASGWDRGRNTIYF

J: TRBJ1-1
size: -
V: TRBV5-4
D: TRBD1
DNA: TGTGCCAGCAGCTCTACAGGGGGCAGTACGGAAGCTTTCTTT
CDR3: CASSSTGGSTEAFF

J: TRBJ2-1
size: once
V: TRBV7-2
D: TRBD2
DNA: TGTGCCAGCAGCCCATCTAGCGGGTCCTACAATGAGCAGTTCTTC
CDR3: CASSPSSGSYNEQFF

J: TRBJ2-1
size: -
V: TRBV7-2
D: -
DNA: TGTGCCAGCAGCTTAGCTGGGACGCGTGAGCAGTTCTTC
CDR3: CASSLAGTREQFF

J: TRBJ2-7
size: -
V: TRBV15
D: -
DNA: TGTGCCACCAGCAGAGATCTGGGCGGCAGGGTGTCCCACGAGCAGTACTTC
CDR3: CATSRDLGGRVSHEQYF

J: TRBJ2-3
size: once
V: TRBV11-3
D: TRBD2
DNA: TGTGCCAGCAGCTTCGGGGCTAGCGGGAGGGCCGAGATGGAAGATACGCAGTATTTT
CDR3: CASSFGASGRAEMEDTQYF

J: TRBJ2-5
size: once
V: TRBV2
D: -
DNA: TGTGCCAGCTCTGGCGGACAAGAGACCCAGTACTTC
CDR3: CASSGGQETQYF

J: TRBJ2-1
size: -
V: TRBV20-1
D: -
DNA: TGCAGTGCTAGTAGGCAGAATGAGCAGTTCTTC
CDR3: CSASRQNEQFF

J: TRBJ2-7
size: -
V: TRBV18
D: -
DNA: TGTGCCAGCTCAGCCGGACTGCCTTCCGAGCAGTACTTC
CDR3: CASSAGLPSEQYF

J: TRBJ1-1
size: once
V: TRBV19
D: -
DNA: TGTGCCAGTGAACGGGGGGGCCGGCACACTGAAGCTTTCTTT
CDR3: CASERGGRHTEAFF

J: TRBJ1-1
size: -
V: TRBV27
D: -
DNA: TGTGCCAGCAGTTTCGGGGGGGATAAAGGCACTGAAGCTTTCTTT
CDR3: CASSFGGDKGTEAFF

J: TRBJ2-3
size: -
V: TRBV7-2
D: TRBD1
DNA: TGTGCCAGCAGCCCAGGACAGGGCAGGGCAGATACGCAGTATTTT
CDR3: CASSPGQGRADTQYF

J: TRBJ2-2
size: -
V: TRBV9
D: TRBD2
DNA: TGTGCCAGCAGCGTCCCGGGACTAGCGGGAGGCACCGGGGAGCTGTTTTTT
CDR3: CASSVPGLAGGTGELFF

J: TRBJ2-7
size: -
V: TRBV2
D: -
DNA: TGTGCCAGCGGCCTTACGAGACGCCTAATTTCCGTGGAGCAGTACTTC
CDR3: CASGLTRRLISVEQYF